Listed here are 9 T cell receptor beta chains from one sample, sequenced in a study of T cell responses to AZD1222 COVID-19 vaccine. Only in-frame clones appear in the TCRdb table, and some are missing; sequencing was by immunoSEQ multiplex PCR. The sample consists of 100,000 or so clones, 85% to 90% of them appearing once. Material: peripheral blood, obtained on day 0 of AZD1222 vaccination. All receptors come from an adult in good health.

The chain couples TRBV18 to TRBJ1-1, with 8 bases that match TRBD1. V trimming: 3 bases; J trimming: 3 bases; junction bases outside the gene matches: 3. In germline, CDR1 is KGHSH, CDR2 LQKENI. The CDR3 loop spans 14 amino acids. The CDR3 loop is CASSPRDRYTEAFF. CDR3 DNA sequence: TGTGCCAGCTCACCCCGGGACAGGTACACTGAAGCTTTCTTT.

The rearrangement links TRBV27 to TRBJ2-3; the D gene is possibly TRBD2 (5 bases). CDR1 and CDR2 (germline): MNHEY, SMNVEV (reference sequence). V was trimmed by 3 bases and J by 10 bases, leaving 17 bases between them. This CDR3 spans 14 amino acids. CDR3 protein: CASSFVSGSSAQYF. The CDR3 DNA reads TGTGCCAGCAGTTTTGTGAGCGGTTCTAGTGCGCAGTATTTT.

J is TRBJ1-2 and V is TRBV27; 9 nucleotides align to TRBD1. The germline V gene encodes CDR1 MNHEY and CDR2 SMNVEV (reference sequence). The CDR3 runs 14 residues. V dropped 6 bases and J dropped 6; count of bases not matched to a gene: 8. This CDR3 is CASRSSGTGNGYTF. In nucleotides, the CDR3 is TGTGCCAGCAGATCCTCCGGGACAGGGAATGGCTACACCTTC.

V usage is TRBV5-4 and J usage is TRBJ2-1, with TRBD2 matching 8 bases. The V gene's germline CDR1 is SGHNT and CDR2 YYREEE (reference sequence). Trimming removed 6 bases from V and 3 bases from J; junction bases left unmatched: 8. The CDR3 has 15 residues. The CDR3 DNA sequence: TGTGCCAGCACCGTGACCGGGGGGGGCTACAATGAGCAGTTCTTC. Translating it yields CASTVTGGGYNEQFF.

The rearrangement uses TRBV11-1 and TRBJ1-1; TRBD1 agrees at 8 bases. The CDR3 extends over 14 amino acids. J was trimmed by 3 bases and V by 4 bases; bases with no gene match: 4. Germline V gene lookup returns CDR1 SGHAT and CDR2 FQDESV (reference sequence). CDR3 bases: TGTGCCAGCAGCTGGGACAGGTTTGACACTGAAGCTTTCTTT. This translates into CASSWDRFDTEAFF.

V is TRBV18 and J is TRBJ1-2, with TRBD1 identical over 7 bases. The V gene's germline CDR1 is KGHSH and CDR2 LQKENI. The CDR3 extends over 13 amino acids. V was clipped by 5 bases and J by 7 bases; unmatched bases: 7. Here the CDR3 reads CASSTGTAIGYTF. DNA of the CDR3: TGTGCCAGCTCAACCGGGACAGCGATTGGCTACACCTTC.

The chain has TRBV6-5 and TRBJ2-7; 10 nucleotides line up with TRBD1. V dropped 0 bases and J dropped 5; count of bases not matched to a gene: 7. CDR1 is MNHEY and CDR2 is SVGAGI in the germline V gene. The CDR3 has 16 amino acids. CDR3 loop: CASSYSSGTGADEQYF. The CDR3 bases are TGTGCCAGCAGTTACTCCTCCGGGACAGGGGCCGACGAGCAGTACTTC.

CDR3 loop: CASSPQSVGPLEQYF. The CDR3 bases are TGTGCCAGCTCACCACAATCGGTAGGGCCCCTCGAGCAGTACTTC. The chain uses TRBV18 and TRBJ2-7; D gene ambiguous. Germline loops: CDR1 KGHSH, CDR2 LQKENI. V was shortened by 1 base and J by 6 bases, with 16 bases between the two germline ends. CDR3 size: 15 residues.

The CDR3 DNA reads TGTGCCAGCAGTGATACGGACAGGGGAAGGGGCGCTTCACCCCTCCACTTT. It encodes CASSDTDRGRGASPLHF. This chain joins TRBV25-1 and TRBJ1-6; 9 nucleotides align to TRBD1. The germline V gene encodes CDR1 MGHDK and CDR2 SYGVNS. The CDR3 has 17 residues. V dropped 3 bases and J dropped 9; count of bases not matched to a gene: 12. The entire variable domain, with the rest obtained from reference TRBV25-1 and TRBJ1-6, is as follows: EADIYQTPRYLVIGTGKKITLECSQTMGHDKMYWYQQDPGMELHLIHYSYGVNSTEKGDLSSESTVSRIRTEHFPLTLESARPSHTSQYLCASSDTDRGRGASPLHFGNGTRLTVT.